This is a list of T cell receptor beta chains from one sample in a study of T cell responses to AZD1222 COVID-19 vaccine. Here immunoSEQ multiplex PCR was the method, and the copy in TCRdb shows in-frame clones only, minus some. The sample lists roughly 150,000 clones, roughly 89% occurring once. This sample comprised peripheral blood, obtained on day 0 of AZD1222 vaccination. The receptors come from an adult in good health. CDR3s include the opening cysteine and the closing phenylalanine or tryptophan. The D gene is left open where the match is weak. Some rows mark clone size as missing; the rest say once, few, many or name a class of expanded clone.

V gene	CDR3 length	J gene	D gene	clone size	CDR3 protein	CDR3 DNA
TRBV19	12	TRBJ1-5	.	.	CASTGVNQPQHF	TGTGCCAGTACTGGGGTCAATCAGCCCCAGCATTTT
TRBV5-6	15	TRBJ2-7	.	.	CASSPKRPPSYEQYF	TGTGCCAGCAGCCCCAAAAGGCCTCCTTCTTACGAGCAGTACTTC
TRBV19	15	TRBJ1-5	.	.	CASSIEVGGWQPQHF	TGTGCCAGTAGTATAGAGGTGGGGGGCTGGCAGCCCCAGCATTTT
TRBV19	15	TRBJ2-2	.	.	CASMGLRPFTGELFF	TGTGCCAGTATGGGGTTGAGGCCATTCACCGGGGAGCTGTTTTTT
TRBV19	13	TRBJ1-1	.	.	CASSSGTDTEAFF	TGTGCCAGTAGTAGTGGGACGGACACTGAAGCTTTCTTT
TRBV11-2	16	TRBJ2-1	.	.	CASSLYLGGTYNEQFF	TGTGCCAGCAGCTTATACCTAGGCGGGACCTACAATGAGCAGTTCTTC
TRBV11-2	13	TRBJ2-5	.	.	CASSLAGGETQYF	TGTGCCAGCAGCTTAGCTGGTGGGGAGACCCAGTACTTC
TRBV15	13	TRBJ1-2	.	.	CATRLNRGYGYTF	TGTGCCACCAGGCTCAACAGAGGCTATGGCTACACCTTC
TRBV7-2	14	TRBJ1-4	.	.	CASSLDRQREKLFF	TGTGCCAGCAGCTTAGACAGGCAGCGGGAAAAACTGTTTTTT
TRBV7-2	16	TRBJ1-3	.	.	CASSLNSGVGGNTIYF	TGTGCCAGCAGCCTAAATTCGGGGGTGGGTGGAAACACCATATATTTT
TRBV21-1	15	TRBJ1-1	.	.	CASSNLQRGRTEAFF	TGTGCCAGCAGCAATTTGCAGAGGGGGAGGACTGAAGCTTTCTTT
TRBV3-1/TRBV3-2	16	TRBJ2-2	.	.	CASSQERGRVTGELFF	TGTGCCAGCAGCCAAGAGAGGGGCAGGGTCACCGGGGAGCTGTTTTTT
TRBV30	14	TRBJ1-2	.	.	CAWSVSLRGYGYTF	TGTGCCTGGAGTGTATCTCTTCGCGGGTATGGCTACACCTTC
TRBV2	13	TRBJ1-5	.	.	CASSDGRNQPQHF	TGTGCCAGCAGTGACGGCAGAAATCAGCCCCAGCATTTT
TRBV6-5	15	TRBJ1-6	TRBD1	.	CASSRQGFGNSPLHF	TGTGCCAGCAGTAGACAGGGATTCGGGAATTCACCCCTCCACTTT
TRBV3-1/TRBV3-2	15	TRBJ2-2	.	.	CASSQEGGVTGELFF	TGTGCCAGCAGCCAAGAGGGCGGGGTCACCGGGGAGCTGTTTTTT
TRBV7-8	12	TRBJ1-2	TRBD1	few	CASSLTGFGYTF	TGTGCCAGCAGCTTGACAGGGTTCGGCTACACCTTC
TRBV7-2	15	TRBJ1-5	.	once	CASSLRTGMYQPQHF	TGTGCCAGCAGCTTAAGAACAGGGATGTACCAGCCCCAGCATTTT
TRBV7-9	16	TRBJ2-5	.	few	CASSPLGNSAQETQYF	TGTGCCAGCAGCCCCTTAGGGAATAGCGCCCAAGAGACCCAGTACTTC
TRBV3-1/TRBV3-2	14	TRBJ1-2	TRBD1	.	CASSHRGQGDGYTF	TGTGCCAGCAGCCACCGCGGACAGGGGGATGGCTACACCTTC
TRBV7-9	13	TRBJ2-5	.	.	CASSLPFQETQYF	TGTGCCAGCAGCTTACCGTTTCAAGAGACCCAGTACTTC
TRBV6-2/TRBV6-3	15	TRBJ1-2	TRBD1	.	CASSNTGTGGGGYTF	TGTGCCAGCAGCAACACCGGGACAGGGGGCGGCGGCTACACCTTC
TRBV18	14	TRBJ1-5	TRBD1	.	CASSGQGGNQPQHF	TGTGCCAGCTCAGGCCAGGGGGGCAATCAGCCCCAGCATTTT
TRBV4-1	14	TRBJ2-1	.	.	CASSQARASDEQFF	TGCGCCAGCAGCCAAGCCCGGGCCTCAGATGAGCAGTTCTTC
TRBV5-6	14	TRBJ2-5	.	.	CASSFPGYQETQYF	TGTGCCAGCAGCTTTCCGGGGTACCAAGAGACCCAGTACTTC
TRBV19	12	TRBJ2-7	.	.	CASSPGVYEQYF	TGTGCCAGTAGTCCCGGGGTTTACGAGCAGTACTTC
TRBV7-2	15	TRBJ2-2	.	.	CASSLVDSLRGELFF	TGTGCCAGCAGCCTAGTAGACTCCCTGAGGGGGGAGCTGTTTTTT
TRBV7-3	14	TRBJ2-3	.	once	CASSLMLQDGTQYF	TGTGCCAGCAGCTTAATGTTACAGGACGGTACGCAGTATTTT
TRBV3-1/TRBV3-2	13	TRBJ1-5	.	.	CASSQSGYQPQHF	TGTGCCAGCAGCCAATCAGGGTATCAGCCCCAGCATTTT
TRBV15	15	TRBJ2-3	.	.	CATSGPGLRPDTQYF	TGTGCCACCAGCGGGCCGGGACTTCGTCCCGATACGCAGTATTTT
TRBV7-9	16	TRBJ2-5	TRBD2	once	CASSSRLAATQETQYF	TGTGCCAGCAGCTCCCGACTAGCCGCAACCCAAGAGACCCAGTACTTC
TRBV18	13	TRBJ2-7	.	.	CASSPNGAYEQYF	TGTGCCAGCTCACCTAATGGGGCCTACGAGCAGTACTTC
TRBV5-4	15	TRBJ2-7	TRBD2	.	CASSPRTSGAYEQYF	TGTGCCAGCAGCCCCAGGACTAGCGGGGCCTACGAGCAGTACTTC
TRBV6-4	14	TRBJ1-6	.	.	CASSLSGFNSPLHF	TGTGCCAGCAGCCTTTCAGGTTTCAATTCACCCCTCCACTTT
TRBV21-1	15	TRBJ2-7	.	few	CASSKIRTPLYEQYF	TGTGCCAGCAGCAAAATACGAACCCCACTCTACGAGCAGTACTTC
TRBV19	14	TRBJ1-2	.	few	CASSPGQLGYGYTF	TGTGCCAGTAGTCCTGGACAGCTCGGCTATGGCTACACCTTC
TRBV6-5	15	TRBJ1-5	.	.	CASSYRQGGNQPQHF	TGTGCCAGCAGTTACCGCCAGGGAGGCAATCAGCCCCAGCATTTT
TRBV7-3	14	TRBJ1-4	.	.	CASSLHGPNEKLFF	TGTGCCAGCAGCTTACATGGACCTAATGAAAAACTGTTTTTT
TRBV7-8	13	TRBJ2-7	.	.	CASSGGGAYEQYF	TGTGCCAGCAGCGGCGGAGGGGCCTACGAGCAGTACTTC
TRBV4-2	18	TRBJ1-4	TRBD1	.	CASSPGQGATATNEKLFF	TGTGCCAGCAGCCCCGGACAGGGGGCGACTGCAACTAATGAAAAACTGTTTTTT
TRBV4-2	17	TRBJ2-2	TRBD2	few	CASSLTSGGANTGELFF	TGTGCCAGCAGCCTGACTAGCGGGGGGGCGAACACCGGGGAGCTGTTTTTT
TRBV4-1	16	TRBJ1-4	.	.	CASSQGTVATNEKLFF	TGCGCCAGCAGCCAAGGGACAGTTGCAACTAATGAAAAACTGTTTTTT
TRBV29-1	14	TRBJ2-3	TRBD2	.	CSALAGGPRDTQYF	TGCAGCGCTCTAGCGGGAGGGCCCCGCGATACGCAGTATTTT
TRBV7-8	15	TRBJ1-5	.	once	CASSKNEAPYQPQHF	TGTGCCAGCAGCAAGAATGAGGCACCCTATCAGCCCCAGCATTTT
TRBV3-1/TRBV3-2	14	TRBJ1-6	.	.	CASSQWGRDSPLHF	TGTGCCAGCAGCCAATGGGGTAGGGATTCACCCCTCCACTTT
TRBV20-1	14	TRBJ1-5	.	.	CSASSGGAGQPQHF	TGCAGTGCTAGTTCCGGGGGCGCCGGTCAGCCCCAGCATTTT
TRBV11-3	17	TRBJ2-3	TRBD1	.	CASSLRAGGAERDTQYF	TGTGCCAGCAGCTTAAGGGCAGGGGGCGCGGAGAGAGATACGCAGTATTTT
TRBV5-1	12	TRBJ1-2	TRBD1	.	CASGQGNYGYTF	TGCGCCAGCGGACAGGGAAACTATGGCTACACCTTC
TRBV7-9	17	TRBJ1-2	TRBD1	.	CASSSGDRDLLGYGYTF	TGTGCCAGCAGCAGCGGGGACAGGGACCTACTAGGCTATGGCTACACCTTC
TRBV20-1	11	TRBJ1-2	.	.	CSAATNYGYTF	TGCAGTGCTGCTACTAACTATGGCTACACCTTC
TRBV6-4	17	TRBJ1-5	.	.	CASRNYPTCYSNQPQHF	TGTGCCAGCAGGAATTACCCAACCTGTTATAGCAATCAGCCCCAGCATTTT
TRBV5-5	13	TRBJ2-2	TRBD2	.	CASSREGTGELFF	TGTGCCAGCAGCAGGGAGGGCACCGGGGAGCTGTTTTTT
TRBV4-1	17	TRBJ2-5	TRBD2	.	CASSQLPTSGSKETQYF	TGCGCCAGCAGCCAACTCCCGACTAGCGGGAGTAAAGAGACCCAGTACTTC
TRBV30	15	TRBJ1-5	TRBD1	.	CAWSVLGQGGGPQHF	TGTGCCTGGAGTGTACTGGGACAGGGCGGAGGGCCCCAGCATTTT
TRBV7-2	15	TRBJ2-7	TRBD2	.	CASSLGTSGTREQYF	TGTGCCAGCAGCCTAGGGACTAGCGGGACCCGCGAGCAGTACTTC